The 25 T cell receptor beta chains reported below all come from one sample, sequenced in a study of T cell repertoires in cytomegalovirus infection (dated by TCRdb to between 2018 and 2021). The reads were generated on an Illumina HiSeq 1500. TCRdb handled the public reads itself, with Q25 trimming in fastp and clone calling in MiXCR, and kept productive beta chains. Every distinct CDR3 protein forms one entry, paired with its most common genes and DNA. Counted in this sample were some 400,000 distinct CDR3 sequences; around 18% of them appeared once. The top ten constitute around 8.6% of the sample. Sequenced material: PBMCs. The source of these receptors is a human donor in good health (CMV status not recorded). Some clones in this sample may be carry-over from other donors' samples.

The CDR3 nucleotides read TGCGCCAGCAGCTTGGAAGCCGGGGCTGGGGCCAACGTCCTGACTTTC. This encodes CASSLEAGAGANVLTF. The chain joins TRBV5-1 to TRBJ2-6; tentative D call: TRBD2 (5 bases). Germline V gives CDR1 SGHRS, CDR2 YFSETQ. V dropped 0 bases and J dropped 2 bases, with 9 bases sitting between them. The CDR3 covers 16 residues. Combining the CDR3 with reference TRBV5-1 and TRBJ2-6 gives the whole variable domain KAGVTQTPRYLIKTRGQQVTLSCSPISGHRSVSWYQQTPGQGLQFLFEYFSETQRNKGNFPGRFSGRQFSNSRSEMNVSTLELGDSALYLCASSLEAGAGANVLTFGAGSRLTVL.

This clonotype has just a few counts. This chain links TRBV19 with TRBJ2-1; D unclear. Germline CDR1 and CDR2: LNHDA and SQIVND (reference sequence). V shed 2 bases and J shed 7 bases, with 9 bases lying between them. The CDR3 has 13 amino acids. This chain's CDR3 is CASSIRPTNEQFF. CDR3 DNA: TGTGCCAGTAGTATACGTCCTACAAATGAGCAGTTCTTC.

V usage is TRBV19 and J usage is TRBJ1-5; no definite D call. CDR3 size: 16 residues. Germline CDR1 and CDR2: LNHDA and SQIVND (reference sequence). Trimming left V 7 bases short and J 0 bases short, with 16 bases between. The CDR3 protein is CASTRPHKHSNQPQHF. The CDR3 DNA reads as TGTGCCAGTACCCGGCCCCACAAACATAGCAATCAGCCCCAGCATTTT. The complete variable domain, with remaining parts taken from reference TRBV19 and TRBJ1-5, reads DGGITQSPKYLFRKEGQNVTLSCEQNLNHDAMYWYRQDPGQGLRLIYYSQIVNDFQKGDIAEGYSVSREKKESFPLTVTSAQKNPTAFYLCASTRPHKHSNQPQHFGDGTRLSIL.

The V and J genes are TRBV4-2 and TRBJ1-2, with D uncertain. This CDR3 region has 13 residues. Trimming stripped 1 base from V and 2 bases from J, with 5 bases between. The germline V gene has CDR1 LGHNA and CDR2 YNFKEQ. CDR3 in DNA: TGTGCCAGCAGCCAAGCGGGGAACTATGGCTACACCTTC. Translated: CASSQAGNYGYTF.

This clonotype was seen many times. V is TRBV5-1 and J is TRBJ2-5; maybe TRBD1 (6 bases). The CDR3 contains 14 residues. V lost 3 bases to trimming and J lost 4 bases, with 13 bases between them. Per the germline V gene, CDR1 is SGHRS and CDR2 is YFSETQ. The CDR3 coding sequence is TGCGCCAGCAGCTCCAACAGGGTGGGAGAGACCCAGTACTTC. This encodes CASSSNRVGETQYF.

The chain couples TRBV11-2 to TRBJ2-3; a weak D match, TRBD2 (6 bases). Germline assignment: CDR1 SGHAT and CDR2 FQNNGV. The V end lost 5 bases, the J end lost 2 bases, and 14 bases lay between the germline ends. This CDR3 spans 15 amino acids. The CDR3 region has the DNA TGTGCCAGCAGCCCCCGGGGGATAAACACAGATACGCAGTATTTT. Translation: CASSPRGINTDTQYF.

The rearrangement joins TRBV6-6 to TRBJ1-3, with no clear D. In germline, CDR1 is MNHNY, CDR2 SVGAGI (reference sequence). Trimming pared 2 bases from V and 5 bases from J, leaving 7 bases between. This CDR3 has 13 residues. The chain's CDR3 is CASSYRERNTIYF. In DNA form, the CDR3 reads TGTGCCAGCAGTTACAGGGAACGAAACACCATATATTTT.

This clonotype was found many times. The V call is TRBV7-2, the J call TRBJ2-1; D unclear. Germline-derived CDR1 and CDR2 are SGHTA and FQGNSA. V lost 1 base and J 9 bases, leaving 13 bases between the germline ends. This CDR3 has 14 amino acids. Written as DNA, the CDR3 is TGTGCCAGCAGCTTAGATAGAGGATGGGGTGAGCAGTTCTTC. It is translated as CASSLDRGWGEQFF.

J is TRBJ2-5 and V is TRBV6-5; D call uncertain. V lost 7 bases to trimming and J lost 0 bases, with 18 bases between them. Germline values: CDR1 MNHEY, CDR2 SVGAGI. This CDR3 contains 16 residues. CDR3 amino acids: CASTDNGLPYQETQYF. In nucleotides, the CDR3 is TGTGCCAGCACCGACAACGGCTTGCCGTACCAAGAGACCCAGTACTTC.

The chain joins TRBV2 to TRBJ2-2; D unclear. V was clipped by 6 bases and J by 6 bases, with 14 bases between them. Germline V gives CDR1 SNHLY, CDR2 FYNNEI. The CDR3 length is 14 residues. The CDR3 region is CASRQVVGAGELFF. The CDR3 nucleotides read TGTGCCAGCAGGCAGGTGGTAGGAGCCGGGGAGCTGTTTTTT. The complete variable domain, with remaining parts taken from reference TRBV2 and TRBJ2-2, reads EPEVTQTPSHQVTQMGQEVILRCVPISNHLYFYWYRQILGQKVEFLVSFYNNEISEKSEIFDDQFSVERPDGSNFTLKIRSTKLEDSAMYFCASRQVVGAGELFFGEGSRLTVL.

In nucleotides, the CDR3 is TGTGCCAGCAGTTTTAGGGGAGTCTCCTACAATGAGCAGTTCTTC. This encodes CASSFRGVSYNEQFF. V and J are TRBV12-3 or TRBV12-4 and TRBJ2-1; D possibly matches TRBD1 or TRBD2 (5 bases each). Trimming removed 3 bases at V and 0 bases at J, with 9 bases between. This CDR3 has 15 amino acids.

This clonotype occurred a few times. The chain's CDR3 is CASCRDWTFRTDTQYF. The CDR3 DNA follows: TGTGCCAGCTGCCGAGACTGGACATTCCGCACAGATACGCAGTATTTT. The chain couples TRBV2 to TRBJ2-3; TRBD1 is a possible D gene (5 bases). The CDR3 covers 16 residues. Germline V CDR1 and CDR2: SNHLY, FYNNEI. Between the trimmed V and J ends, which lost 8 bases and 1 base, there was a span of 19 bases.

This clonotype has only a few counts. The chain employs TRBV20-1 and TRBJ2-3; D is tentatively TRBD1 or TRBD2 (5 bases each). Per germline, CDR1 DFQATT and CDR2 SNEGSKA (reference sequence). The CDR3 covers 14 residues. The V and J ends lost 3 bases and 5 bases respectively, with 15 bases between them. The CDR3 sequence is CSARSDWGKDTQYF. CDR3 nucleotide sequence: TGCAGTGCTAGGTCGGACTGGGGGAAAGATACGCAGTATTTT.

In this sample, this clonotype turned up once. The J gene is TRBJ2-7, the V gene TRBV18; possibly TRBD1 for D (6 bases). CDR1 is KGHSH and CDR2 is LQKENI in the germline V gene. The germline V and J ends were trimmed by 5 bases and 3 bases, with 11 bases remaining between them. CDR3 length: 13 amino acids. In nucleotides, the CDR3 is TGTGCCAGCTCATTGGACAGATACTACGAGCAGTACTTC. This codes for CASSLDRYYEQYF.

Ten or more counts support this clonotype. V and J are TRBV19 and TRBJ1-3; D ambiguous. V lost 2 bases and J lost 3, with 8 bases in between. Per the germline V gene, CDR1 is LNHDA and CDR2 is SQIVND (reference sequence). This CDR3 has 14 amino acids. This chain's CDR3 is CASSIQGLGNTIYF. Here the CDR3 DNA reads TGTGCCAGTAGTATACAAGGGCTTGGAAACACCATATATTTT. The full variable domain, its missing parts supplied by reference TRBV19 and TRBJ1-3, is DGGITQSPKYLFRKEGQNVTLSCEQNLNHDAMYWYRQDPGQGLRLIYYSQIVNDFQKGDIAEGYSVSREKKESFPLTVTSAQKNPTAFYLCASSIQGLGNTIYFGEGSWLTVV.

V usage is TRBV2 and J usage is TRBJ1-1; no firm D call. Per germline, CDR1 SNHLY and CDR2 FYNNEI. The CDR3 totals 11 residues. Trimming cost V 7 bases and J 7 bases, with 10 bases left between them. The CDR3 DNA sequence: TGTGCCAGCACCATGGATAGTGAAGCTTTCTTT. Protein sequence: CASTMDSEAFF.

The rearrangement links TRBV7-9 to TRBJ1-1, with unresolved D. CDR3 length: 15 residues. Germline values: CDR1 SEHNR, CDR2 FQNEAQ (reference sequence). The ends were cut back, 8 bases at V and 1 base at J, with 17 bases in the middle. CDR3 region: CASAPGRQANTEAFF. The CDR3 DNA reads TGTGCCAGCGCTCCCGGTAGGCAAGCGAACACTGAAGCTTTCTTT.

This clonotype was detected many times. The chain combines TRBV7-2 with TRBJ1-5; D gene uncertain. Germline V CDR1 and CDR2: SGHTA, FQGNSA. The CDR3 has 14 residues. V was trimmed by 3 bases and J by 6 bases, leaving 12 bases between them. The CDR3 sequence is CASSFADESQPQHF. The CDR3 region has the DNA TGTGCCAGCAGCTTCGCAGACGAAAGTCAGCCCCAGCATTTT.

This clonotype has ten or more counts. The chain has TRBV12-3 or TRBV12-4 and TRBJ1-5; 7 bases map to TRBD1. V was clipped by 5 bases and J by 0 bases; unmatched bases: 7. The length of the CDR3 is 16 residues. In DNA form, the CDR3 reads TGTGCCAGCAGTCTTATACAGGGGTATAGCAATCAGCCCCAGCATTTT. Protein sequence: CASSLIQGYSNQPQHF.

On this clonotype itself: The junction differs from germline at one of its ends, possibly a read error. The gene calls are TRBV6-2 or TRBV6-3 and TRBJ2-7; no clear D. The CDR3 is 19 residues long. Germline CDR1 MNHEY, CDR2 SVGEGT. CDR3 sequence (DNA): TGTGCCAGCAACCCGAGCAGGATTTGGGCTGGCAAAACCACATACGAGCGGTACTTC. Amino acids: CASNPSRIWAGKTTYERYF.

At least ten counts were recorded for this clonotype. The gene calls are TRBV6-1 and TRBJ1-5; 11 positions match TRBD1. Trimming took 8 bases from V and 3 from J; bases not matched to a gene: 9. The length of the CDR3 is 16 residues. Germline V CDR1 and CDR2: MNHNS, SASEGT. CDR3 DNA: TGTGCCAGCGAACGCTGGACAGGGGGCTCCAATCAGCCCCAGCATTTT. Translating gives CASERWTGGSNQPQHF.

The rearrangement uses TRBV27 and TRBJ2-3; D is ambiguous. Trimming shortened V by 6 bases and J by 9 bases, and 19 bases separated the two germline ends. This CDR3 region has 14 residues. In germline, CDR1 is MNHEY, CDR2 SMNVEV (reference sequence). CDR3 sequence reads: CASSRPRALGTQYF. The CDR3 bases are TGTGCCAGCAGCCGACCCCGGGCCCTAGGCACGCAGTATTTT.

This clonotype was detected only a few times. This chain uses TRBV12-3 or TRBV12-4 with TRBJ2-5; 10 bases align to TRBD2. V gave up 3 bases and J gave up 14 bases; unmatched junction bases: 15. CDR3 size: 15 residues. CDR3 sequence (DNA): TGTGCCAGCAGTTTGATAGGTAGCGGGGGGACTAAGGCATACTTC. Translated: CASSLIGSGGTKAYF.

This clonotype was found many times. The chain recombines TRBV6-5 with TRBJ2-4; D gene unclear. In germline, CDR1 is MNHEY, CDR2 SVGAGI. V lost 2 bases and J lost 0, with 8 bases in between. The length of the CDR3 is 15 residues. CDR3 nucleotides: TGTGCCAGCAGTTACGGCAGGCTAGCCAAAAACATTCAGTACTTC. It yields the protein CASSYGRLAKNIQYF.

This clonotype has a count of ten or more. The chain couples TRBV10-3 to TRBJ2-1; a weak D match, TRBD1 (5 bases). V lost 3 bases, J lost 1 base, and 13 bases lay in between. CDR1 and CDR2 (germline): ENHRY, SYGVKD. The length of the CDR3 is 16 residues. The chain's CDR3 is CAISDPSAGSYNEQFF. The CDR3 region has the DNA TGTGCCATCAGTGACCCCTCGGCAGGGTCCTACAATGAGCAGTTCTTC.